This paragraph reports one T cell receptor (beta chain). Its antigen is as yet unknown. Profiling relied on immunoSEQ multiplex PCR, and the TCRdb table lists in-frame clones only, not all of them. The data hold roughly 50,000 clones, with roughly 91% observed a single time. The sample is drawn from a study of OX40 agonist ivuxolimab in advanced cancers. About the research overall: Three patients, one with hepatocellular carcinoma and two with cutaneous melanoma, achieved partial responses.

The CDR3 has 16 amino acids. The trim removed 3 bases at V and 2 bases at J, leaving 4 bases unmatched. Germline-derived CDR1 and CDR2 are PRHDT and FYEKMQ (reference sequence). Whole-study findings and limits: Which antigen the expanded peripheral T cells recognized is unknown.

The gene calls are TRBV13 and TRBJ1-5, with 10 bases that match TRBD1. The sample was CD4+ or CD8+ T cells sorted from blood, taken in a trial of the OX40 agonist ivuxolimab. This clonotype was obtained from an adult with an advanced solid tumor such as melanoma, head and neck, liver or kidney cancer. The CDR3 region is CASSLGQGKGNQPQHF. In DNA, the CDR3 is TGTGCCAGCAGCTTGGGACAGGGGAAGGGCAATCAGCCCCAGCATTTT.